These T cell receptor beta chains were read from a single sample in a study of T cell responses to AZD1222 COVID-19 vaccine. Repertoires were generated with immunoSEQ multiplex PCR, while TCRdb's copy carries only in-frame clones and drops some. The sample holds more than 100,000 clones; about nine tenths are singletons and the top ten take 2.6%. Sequences were derived from peripheral blood, sampled 28 days after the second AZD1222 dose. The receptors come from an adult who received the AZD1222 COVID-19 vaccine. Each CDR3 is given with its conserved first and last residue. The order of the fields is D gene, J gene, V gene, clone size, CDR3 DNA, CDR3 protein. D genes are given only for firm matches. A row's size may be missing; if present it is once, few, many or a size class.

TRBD2	TRBJ2-2	TRBV7-3	.	TGTGCCAGCAGCGCGAGCGGGGGGGCCGCCAACACCGGGGAGCTGTTTTTT	CASSASGGAANTGELFF
TRBD1	TRBJ1-6	TRBV19	.	TGTGCCAGTACCTTCGACAGGGAGGGATCACCCCTCCACTTT	CASTFDREGSPLHF
.	TRBJ2-3	TRBV11-3	.	TGTGCCAGCCGAGGGGGGGAAGATACGCAGTATTTT	CASRGGEDTQYF
TRBD1	TRBJ2-1	TRBV2	.	TGTGCCAGCAGTGTGGGACAGGGAAGGAACAATGGTCAGTTCTTC	CASSVGQGRNNGQFF
TRBD1	TRBJ1-2	TRBV6-1	.	TGTGCCAGCAGTGAGAACAGGGGCGGCTATGGCTACACCTTC	CASSENRGGYGYTF
.	TRBJ1-5	TRBV6-5	.	TGTGCCAGCAGTTACTCGGATTACGGGGCGCCCCAGCATTTT	CASSYSDYGAPQHF
TRBD2	TRBJ2-3	TRBV24-1	.	TGTGCCACCAGTGACCTACCGACTAGCGGGGATAGCACAGATACGCAGTATTTT	CATSDLPTSGDSTDTQYF
.	TRBJ2-2	TRBV7-2	.	TGTGCCAGCAGCGTAGTCGGAGCGATGAACACCGGGGAGCTGTTTTTT	CASSVVGAMNTGELFF
TRBD1	TRBJ1-5	TRBV12-3/TRBV12-4	.	TGTGCCAGCAACCGACAGGGGGATCAGCCCCAGCATTTT	CASNRQGDQPQHF
.	TRBJ2-3	TRBV5-8	.	TGTGCCAGCATACTAGGGGCCTCAGATACGCAGTATTTT	CASILGASDTQYF
.	TRBJ2-5	TRBV20-1	.	TGTGTGGGCTGGAGAGGAGAGACCCAGTACTTC	CVGWRGETQYF
TRBD2	TRBJ2-1	TRBV5-4	.	TGTGCCAGCAGCCCTAGCGGGGCCCACAATGAGCAGTTCTTC	CASSPSGAHNEQFF
.	TRBJ1-2	TRBV27	.	TGTGCCAGCAGCAATCCGACATCTCCCTATGGCTACACCTTC	CASSNPTSPYGYTF
.	TRBJ1-5	TRBV4-1	many	TGCGCCAGCAGCCAAGCCCCCTTTCGGGGGGCTGGTCAGCCCCAGCATTTT	CASSQAPFRGAGQPQHF
TRBD2	TRBJ2-2	TRBV29-1	.	TGCAGCGTTGGGACCGGGGGGGCGCTTGTGGCCACCGGGGAGCTGTTTTTT	CSVGTGGALVATGELFF
.	TRBJ2-7	TRBV7-2	.	TGTGCCAGCAGCCTTCGATGGGGTAGGGGCGAGCAGTACTTC	CASSLRWGRGEQYF
TRBD1	TRBJ1-2	TRBV12-3/TRBV12-4	.	TGTGCCAGCAGACAGGGGGCCTATGGCTACACCTTC	CASRQGAYGYTF
TRBD1	TRBJ1-6	TRBV27	few	TGTGCCAGCAGTTTATCGCGTTCGGGACAGAGTTCACCCCTCCACTTT	CASSLSRSGQSSPLHF
.	TRBJ1-1	TRBV18	.	TGTGCCAGCTCCCAGGATCGGCGGAACACTGAAGCTTTCTTT	CASSQDRRNTEAFF
.	TRBJ1-5	TRBV2	.	TGTGCCAGCAACGACGGGGACGGGGGAGGAGAGGGCCAGCCCCAGCATTTT	CASNDGDGGGEGQPQHF